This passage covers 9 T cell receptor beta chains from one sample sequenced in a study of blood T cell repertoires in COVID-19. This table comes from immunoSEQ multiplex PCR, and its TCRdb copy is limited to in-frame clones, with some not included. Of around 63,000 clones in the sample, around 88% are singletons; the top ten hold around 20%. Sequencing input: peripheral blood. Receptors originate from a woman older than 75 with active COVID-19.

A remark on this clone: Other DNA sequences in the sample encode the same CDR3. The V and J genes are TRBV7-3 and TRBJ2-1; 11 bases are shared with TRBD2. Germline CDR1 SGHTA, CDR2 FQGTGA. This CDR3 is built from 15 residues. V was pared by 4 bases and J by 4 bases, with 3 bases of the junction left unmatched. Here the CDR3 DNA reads TGTGCCAGCAGCTCCTTAGCGGGGGGGTACAATGAGCAGTTCTTC. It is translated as CASSSLAGGYNEQFF.

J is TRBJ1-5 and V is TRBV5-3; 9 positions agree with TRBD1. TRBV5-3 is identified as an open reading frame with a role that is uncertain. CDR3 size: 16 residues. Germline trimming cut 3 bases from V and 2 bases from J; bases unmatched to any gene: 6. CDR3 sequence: CARSYTDRGCNQPQHF. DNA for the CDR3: TGTGCCAGAAGCTATACGGACAGGGGTTGCAATCAGCCCCAGCATTTT.

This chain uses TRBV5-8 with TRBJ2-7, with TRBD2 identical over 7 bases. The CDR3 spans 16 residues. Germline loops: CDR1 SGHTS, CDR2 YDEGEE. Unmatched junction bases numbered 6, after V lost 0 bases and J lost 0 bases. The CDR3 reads CASSLGWGGSSYEQYF. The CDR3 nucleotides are TGTGCCAGCAGCTTGGGCTGGGGGGGGAGCTCCTACGAGCAGTACTTC.

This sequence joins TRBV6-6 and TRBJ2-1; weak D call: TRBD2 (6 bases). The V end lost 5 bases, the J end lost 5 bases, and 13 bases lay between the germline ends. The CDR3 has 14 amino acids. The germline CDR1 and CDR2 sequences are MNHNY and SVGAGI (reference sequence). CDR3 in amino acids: CASSGTLGDNEQFF. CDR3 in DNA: TGTGCCAGCAGTGGGACTCTTGGGGACAATGAGCAGTTCTTC.

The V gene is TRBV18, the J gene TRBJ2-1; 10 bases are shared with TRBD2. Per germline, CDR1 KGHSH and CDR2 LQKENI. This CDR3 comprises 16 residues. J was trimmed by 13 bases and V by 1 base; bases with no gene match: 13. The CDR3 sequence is CASSPRATSGDGVQFF. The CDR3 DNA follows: TGTGCCAGCTCACCACGGGCCACTAGCGGGGACGGAGTTCAGTTCTTC.

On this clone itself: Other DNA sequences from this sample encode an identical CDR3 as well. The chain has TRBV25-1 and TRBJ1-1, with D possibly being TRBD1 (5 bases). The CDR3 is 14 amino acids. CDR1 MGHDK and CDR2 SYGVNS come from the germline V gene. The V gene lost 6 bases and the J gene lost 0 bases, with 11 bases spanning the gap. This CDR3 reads CASSPRALNTEAFF. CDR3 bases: TGTGCCAGCAGCCCCAGGGCTTTGAACACTGAAGCTTTCTTT.

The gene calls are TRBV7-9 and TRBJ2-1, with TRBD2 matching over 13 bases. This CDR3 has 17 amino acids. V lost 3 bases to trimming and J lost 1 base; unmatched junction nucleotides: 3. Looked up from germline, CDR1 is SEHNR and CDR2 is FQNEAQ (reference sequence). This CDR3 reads CASSFGLAGESYNEQFF. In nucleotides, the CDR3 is TGTGCCAGCAGCTTCGGACTAGCGGGGGAGTCCTACAATGAGCAGTTCTTC. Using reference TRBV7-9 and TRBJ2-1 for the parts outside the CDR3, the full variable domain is DTGVSQNPRHKITKRGQNVTFRCDPISEHNRLYWYRQTLGQGPEFLTYFQNEAQLEKSRLLSDRFSAERPKGSFSTLEIQRTEQGDSAMYLCASSFGLAGESYNEQFFGPGTRLTVL.

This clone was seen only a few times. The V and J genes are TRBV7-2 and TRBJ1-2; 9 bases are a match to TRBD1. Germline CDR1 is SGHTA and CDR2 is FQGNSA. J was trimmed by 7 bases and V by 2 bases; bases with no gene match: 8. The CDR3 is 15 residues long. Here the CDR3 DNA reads TGTGCCAGCAGCTTAAAGACAGGGGGAGGGAGTGGCTACACCTTC. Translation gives CASSLKTGGGSGYTF.

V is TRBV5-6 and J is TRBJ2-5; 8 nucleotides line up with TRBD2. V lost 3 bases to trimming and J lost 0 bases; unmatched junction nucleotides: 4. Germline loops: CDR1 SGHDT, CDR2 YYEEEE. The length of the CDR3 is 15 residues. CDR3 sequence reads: CASSSGGRYQETQYF. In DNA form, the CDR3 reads TGTGCCAGCAGCTCGGGGGGGCGGTACCAAGAGACCCAGTACTTC.